The rows below give T cell receptor beta chains drawn from one sample of a study of blood T cell repertoires in COVID-19. Assay used: immunoSEQ multiplex PCR; TCRdb lists only in-frame clones, some missing. This table holds about 120,000 clones, around nine tenths found once. What was sequenced was peripheral blood. These receptors came from a woman in her forties or fifties with acute or convalescent COVID-19. CDR3s include the opening cysteine and the closing phenylalanine or tryptophan. A D gene is named only where the DNA matches it firmly. Clone size is stated in some rows and not others, as once, few, many or a class when expanded.

TRBJ2-7	TRBD1	TRBV4-1	NA	CASSQEGTRGRYEQYF	TGCGCCAGCAGCCAAGAAGGGACGAGGGGGCGCTACGAGCAGTACTTC
TRBJ1-2	NA	TRBV4-3	NA	CASSQFSSGIVGYTF	TGCGCCAGCAGCCAATTTTCCTCAGGGATCGTTGGCTACACCTTC
TRBJ1-3	NA	TRBV5-1	NA	CASSPRGGSGNTIYF	TGCGCCAGCAGCCCGAGGGGGGGCTCTGGAAACACCATATATTTT
TRBJ2-2	TRBD2	TRBV18	few	CASSPDWTSGGNTGELFF	TGTGCCAGCTCACCCGACTGGACTAGCGGAGGGAACACCGGGGAGCTGTTTTTT
TRBJ1-2	NA	TRBV4-2	NA	CASSQVPPGPPTNYGYTF	TGTGCCAGCAGCCAAGTCCCCCCAGGGCCCCCCACTAACTATGGCTACACCTTC
TRBJ1-6	TRBD1	TRBV5-6	NA	CASSLGTGKGSPLHF	TGTGCCAGCAGCTTGGGGACAGGGAAGGGGTCACCCCTCCACTTT
TRBJ1-4	NA	TRBV15	NA	CATSRGVDEKLFF	TGTGCCACCAGCAGAGGAGTTGATGAAAAACTGTTTTTT
TRBJ1-2	NA	TRBV30	few	CAWSSVSVYYGYTF	TGTGCCTGGAGCAGCGTGTCGGTTTACTATGGCTACACCTTC
TRBJ2-2	NA	TRBV7-9	NA	CASSTLPMVEGAGELFF	TGTGCCAGCAGCACCCTCCCCATGGTCGAAGGGGCCGGGGAGCTGTTTTTT
TRBJ2-1	TRBD2	TRBV5-1	NA	CASSLGLAGGKGNEQFF	TGCGCCAGCAGCTTGGGACTAGCGGGAGGAAAGGGAAATGAGCAGTTCTTC
TRBJ1-4	NA	TRBV7-2	NA	CASSLEGVTNEKLFF	TGTGCCAGCAGCTTAGAGGGGGTGACTAATGAAAAACTGTTTTTT
TRBJ1-2	TRBD1	TRBV24-1	NA	CATSDPGQGAAGYTF	TGTGCCACCAGTGATCCCGGACAGGGGGCGGCGGGCTACACCTTC
TRBJ1-2	NA	TRBV14	few	CASSQAGIYGYTF	TGTGCCAGCAGCCAAGCAGGGATCTATGGCTACACCTTC
TRBJ2-6	NA	TRBV19	NA	CATTGQHSGANVLTF	TGTGCCACTACCGGACAGCACTCTGGGGCCAACGTCCTGACTTTC
TRBJ2-5	TRBD1	TRBV19	NA	CASSPRTGSWETQYF	TGTGCCAGTAGCCCGAGGACAGGGTCCTGGGAGACCCAGTACTTC
TRBJ2-7	NA	TRBV6-5	NA	CASPVDLYEQYF	TGTGCCAGCCCCGTAGATCTCTACGAGCAGTACTTC
TRBJ1-1	NA	TRBV14	NA	CASSLTLNTEAFF	TGTGCCAGCAGCCTAACATTGAACACTGAAGCTTTCTTT
TRBJ1-2	TRBD1	TRBV4-3	NA	CASSQFPGQGAYGYTF	TGCGCCAGCAGCCAATTCCCGGGACAGGGGGCCTATGGCTACACCTTC
TRBJ1-4	TRBD1	TRBV7-9	NA	CASSSNKGATNEKLFF	TGTGCCAGCAGCTCGAACAAGGGGGCGACTAATGAAAAACTGTTTTTT
TRBJ2-7	TRBD1	TRBV11-2	NA	CASSSGQGYEQYF	TGTGCCAGCAGCTCTGGACAGGGCTACGAGCAGTACTTC
TRBJ1-5	NA	TRBV19	NA	CASSIGGPNQPQHF	TGTGCCAGTAGTATAGGTGGGCCAAATCAGCCCCAGCATTTT
TRBJ1-2	TRBD1	TRBV19	once	CASSMLTGGGYGYTF	TGTGCCAGTAGTATGTTGACAGGGGGCGGCTATGGCTACACCTTC
TRBJ2-7	TRBD1	TRBV5-4	NA	CASSLWERQGGSYEQYF	TGTGCCAGCAGCTTGTGGGAGAGACAGGGTGGATCCTACGAGCAGTACTTC
TRBJ1-6	TRBD1	TRBV28	NA	CASSSLDRADSYNSPLHF	TGTGCCAGCAGTTCCCTCGACAGGGCAGATTCCTATAATTCACCCCTCCACTTT
TRBJ1-1	NA	TRBV19	NA	CASSIWSGNTEAFF	TGTGCCAGTAGTATTTGGTCAGGGAACACTGAAGCTTTCTTT
TRBJ2-3	TRBD2	TRBV24-1	NA	CATSDTSGSPDTQYF	TGTGCCACCAGTGATACTAGCGGGAGCCCAGATACGCAGTATTTT
TRBJ2-5	TRBD2	TRBV3-1/TRBV3-2	NA	CASSQDRTSGALGGQYF	TGTGCCAGCAGCCAAGATCGGACTAGCGGGGCCCTCGGTGGCCAGTACTTC
TRBJ1-2	NA	TRBV7-3	NA	CASSPTGYGYTF	TGTGCCAGCAGCCCCACCGGGTATGGCTACACCTTC
TRBJ1-2	TRBD1	TRBV7-2	NA	CASSLDRGLSGYTF	TGTGCCAGCAGCTTAGACAGGGGGCTGAGCGGCTACACCTTC
TRBJ2-3	NA	TRBV19	NA	CASRRQWFGTDTQYF	TGTGCCAGTAGAAGACAGTGGTTTGGGACAGATACGCAGTATTTT
TRBJ2-7	TRBD1	TRBV18	NA	CASSPGQVLYEQYF	TGTGCCAGCTCACCCGGACAGGTTCTCTACGAGCAGTACTTC
TRBJ2-7	TRBD1	TRBV5-1	once	CASSFGDRGWSYEQYF	TGCGCCAGCAGCTTCGGGGACAGGGGGTGGTCCTACGAGCAGTACTTC
TRBJ1-4	NA	TRBV13	NA	CASSLKMKRKFF	TGTGCCAGCAGCTTAAAAATGAAGAGGAAATTTTTT
TRBJ1-4	NA	TRBV27	NA	CASSLIYSGTNEKLFF	TGTGCCAGCAGTCTAATTTACAGTGGGACTAATGAAAAACTGTTTTTT
TRBJ1-1	NA	TRBV5-8	NA	CASRRGLQGRAFF	TGTGCCAGCAGAAGGGGGTTACAGGGTAGAGCTTTCTTT
TRBJ2-7	TRBD2	TRBV6-5	NA	CASSGLAGGNEQYF	TGTGCCAGCAGCGGACTAGCGGGAGGGAACGAGCAGTACTTC
TRBJ2-1	NA	TRBV6-6	NA	CASSPINNEQFF	TGTGCCAGCAGTCCTATTAACAATGAGCAGTTCTTC
TRBJ2-1	TRBD1	TRBV9	once	CASSVEPDRVHNEQFF	TGTGCCAGCAGCGTAGAACCCGACAGGGTCCACAATGAGCAGTTCTTC
TRBJ2-6	TRBD1	TRBV5-8	NA	CASSSDRTSGANVLTF	TGTGCCAGCAGCTCGGACAGGACCTCTGGGGCCAACGTCCTGACTTTC
TRBJ1-4	NA	TRBV7-8	NA	CASSSPLGAANEKLFF	TGTGCCAGCAGCTCTCCTTTAGGGGCGGCTAATGAAAAACTGTTTTTT
TRBJ1-1	TRBD1	TRBV11-3	NA	CASSLGTVMNTEAFF	TGTGCCAGCAGCTTGGGGACAGTCATGAACACTGAAGCTTTCTTT
TRBJ2-4	TRBD2	TRBV19	NA	CASTPRVAGGGIQYF	TGTGCCAGTACCCCCCGGGTAGCGGGAGGGGGCATTCAGTACTTC
TRBJ1-1	TRBD1	TRBV3-1/TRBV3-2	NA	CASGDRPNTEAFF	TGTGCCAGTGGGGACAGGCCAAACACTGAAGCTTTCTTT
TRBJ2-2	TRBD1	TRBV7-9	once	CASRRDSHTGELFF	TGTGCCAGCAGACGGGACAGCCACACCGGGGAGCTGTTTTTT
TRBJ1-1	NA	TRBV5-1	NA	CASSLQTQGEAFF	TGCGCCAGCAGCTTGCAGACACAGGGCGAAGCTTTCTTT
TRBJ1-4	NA	TRBV5-1	once	CASSQTVGFNEKLFF	TGCGCCAGCAGCCAGACAGTGGGCTTTAATGAAAAACTGTTTTTT
TRBJ2-1	NA	TRBV7-2	NA	CASSSHRAGAYNEQFF	TGTGCCAGCAGCTCCCATCGAGCAGGGGCCTACAATGAGCAGTTCTTC
TRBJ1-2	NA	TRBV19	NA	CASSAADGFNYGYTF	TGTGCCAGTAGTGCTGCAGACGGGTTTAACTATGGCTACACCTTC